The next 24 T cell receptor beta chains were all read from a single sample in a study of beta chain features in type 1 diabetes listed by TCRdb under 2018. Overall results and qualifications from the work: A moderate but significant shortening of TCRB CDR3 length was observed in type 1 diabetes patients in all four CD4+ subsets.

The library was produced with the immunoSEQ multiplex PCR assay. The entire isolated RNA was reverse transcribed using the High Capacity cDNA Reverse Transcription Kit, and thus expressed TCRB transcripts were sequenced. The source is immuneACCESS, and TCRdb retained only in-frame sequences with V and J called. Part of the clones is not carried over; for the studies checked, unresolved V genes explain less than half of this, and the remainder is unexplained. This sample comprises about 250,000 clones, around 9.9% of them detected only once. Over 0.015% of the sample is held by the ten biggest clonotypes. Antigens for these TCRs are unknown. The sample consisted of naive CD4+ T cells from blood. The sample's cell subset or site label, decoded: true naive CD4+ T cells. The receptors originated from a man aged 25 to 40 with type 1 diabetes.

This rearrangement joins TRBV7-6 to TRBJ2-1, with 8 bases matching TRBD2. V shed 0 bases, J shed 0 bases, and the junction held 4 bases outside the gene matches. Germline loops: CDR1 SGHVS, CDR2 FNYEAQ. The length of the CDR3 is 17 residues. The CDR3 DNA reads TGTGCCAGCAGCTTAGCAGTGCGGGGGGTCTCCTACAATGAGCAGTTCTTC. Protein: CASSLAVRGVSYNEQFF.

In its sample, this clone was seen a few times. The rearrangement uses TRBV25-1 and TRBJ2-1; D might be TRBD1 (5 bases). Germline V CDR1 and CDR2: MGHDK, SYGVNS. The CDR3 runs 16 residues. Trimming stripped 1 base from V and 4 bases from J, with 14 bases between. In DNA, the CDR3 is TGTGCCAGCAGTGAATTTCCGGGTGGGGCGTACAATGAGCAGTTCTTC. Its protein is CASSEFPGGAYNEQFF. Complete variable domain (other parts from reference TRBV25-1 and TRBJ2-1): EADIYQTPRYLVIGTGKKITLECSQTMGHDKMYWYQQDPGMELHLIHYSYGVNSTEKGDLSSESTVSRIRTEHFPLTLESARPSHTSQYLCASSEFPGGAYNEQFFGPGTRLTVL.

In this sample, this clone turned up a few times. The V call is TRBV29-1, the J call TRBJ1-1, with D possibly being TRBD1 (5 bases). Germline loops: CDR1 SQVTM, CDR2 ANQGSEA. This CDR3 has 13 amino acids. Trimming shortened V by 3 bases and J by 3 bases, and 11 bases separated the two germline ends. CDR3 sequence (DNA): TGCAGCGTTGACGAGGACACATACACTGAAGCTTTCTTT. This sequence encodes CSVDEDTYTEAFF.

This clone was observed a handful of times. The chain's CDR3 is CASSLESRGAAFF. The CDR3 nucleotides read TGTGCCAGCAGCTTGGAGTCCAGGGGAGCTGCTTTCTTT. V and J are TRBV5-4 and TRBJ1-1; D may be TRBD1 (6 bases). Deletions cut 0 bases from V and 11 bases from J, with 14 bases between. Germline CDR1 is SGHNT and CDR2 is YYREEE (reference sequence). The CDR3 consists of 13 residues.

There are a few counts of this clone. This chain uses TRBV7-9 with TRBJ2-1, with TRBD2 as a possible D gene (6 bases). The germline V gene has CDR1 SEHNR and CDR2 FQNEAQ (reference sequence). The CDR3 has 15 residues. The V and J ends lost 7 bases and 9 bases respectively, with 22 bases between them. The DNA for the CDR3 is TGTGCCAGCATCCCTCCGGGCCACCCGCGGGGTGAGCAGTTCTTC. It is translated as CASIPPGHPRGEQFF.

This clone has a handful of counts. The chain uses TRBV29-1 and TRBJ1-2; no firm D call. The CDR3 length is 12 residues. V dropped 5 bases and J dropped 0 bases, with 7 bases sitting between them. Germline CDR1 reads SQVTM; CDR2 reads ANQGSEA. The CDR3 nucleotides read TGCAGCGTTTTAGACACTAACTATGGCTACACCTTC. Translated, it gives CSVLDTNYGYTF.

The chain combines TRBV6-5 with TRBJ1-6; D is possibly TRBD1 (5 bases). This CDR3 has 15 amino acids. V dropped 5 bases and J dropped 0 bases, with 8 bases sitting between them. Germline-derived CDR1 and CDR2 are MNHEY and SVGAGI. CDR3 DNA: TGTGCCAGCAGTCGACAGAGCTCCTATAATTCACCCCTCCACTTT. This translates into CASSRQSSYNSPLHF.

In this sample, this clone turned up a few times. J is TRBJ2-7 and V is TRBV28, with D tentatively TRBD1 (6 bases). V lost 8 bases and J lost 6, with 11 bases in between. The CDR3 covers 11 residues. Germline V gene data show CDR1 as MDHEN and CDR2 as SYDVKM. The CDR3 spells CASQGIREQYF. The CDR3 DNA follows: TGTGCCAGCCAGGGGATCCGCGAGCAGTACTTC. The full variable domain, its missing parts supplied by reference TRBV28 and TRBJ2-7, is DVKVTQSSRYLVKRTGEKVFLECVQDMDHENMFWYRQDPGLGLRLIYFSYDVKMKEKGDIPEGYSVSREKKERFSLILESASTNQTSMYLCASQGIREQYFGPGTRLTVT.

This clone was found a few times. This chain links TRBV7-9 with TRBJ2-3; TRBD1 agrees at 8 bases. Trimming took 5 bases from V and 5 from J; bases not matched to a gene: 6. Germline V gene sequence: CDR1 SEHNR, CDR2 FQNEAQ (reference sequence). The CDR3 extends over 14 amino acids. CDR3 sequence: CASSPGQGGDTQYF. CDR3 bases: TGTGCCAGCAGCCCAGGACAGGGTGGAGATACGCAGTATTTT.

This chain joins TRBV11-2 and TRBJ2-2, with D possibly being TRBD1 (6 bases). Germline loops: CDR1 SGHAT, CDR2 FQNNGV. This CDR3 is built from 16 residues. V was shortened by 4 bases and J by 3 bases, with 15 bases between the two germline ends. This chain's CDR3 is CASSYLRGWDTGELFF. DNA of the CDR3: TGTGCCAGCAGCTACCTCAGGGGATGGGACACCGGGGAGCTGTTTTTT.

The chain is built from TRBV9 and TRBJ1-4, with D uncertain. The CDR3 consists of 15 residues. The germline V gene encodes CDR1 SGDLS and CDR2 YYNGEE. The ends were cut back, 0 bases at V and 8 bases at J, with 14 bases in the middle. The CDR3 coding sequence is TGTGCCAGCAGCGTAGGGCCTTCGGGAGGGGAAAAACTGTTTTTT. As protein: CASSVGPSGGEKLFF.

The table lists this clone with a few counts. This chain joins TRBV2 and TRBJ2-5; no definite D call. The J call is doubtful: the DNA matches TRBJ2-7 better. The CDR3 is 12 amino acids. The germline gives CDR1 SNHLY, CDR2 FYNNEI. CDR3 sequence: CASTWREYEQYF. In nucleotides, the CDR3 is TGTGCCAGCACGTGGAGAGAATACGAGCAGTACTTC.

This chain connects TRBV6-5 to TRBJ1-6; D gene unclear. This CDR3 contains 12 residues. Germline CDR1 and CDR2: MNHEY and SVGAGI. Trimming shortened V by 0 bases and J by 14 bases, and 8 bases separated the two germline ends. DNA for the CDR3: TGTGCCAGCAGTTACTCGGAGTCGGCCCTCCACTTT. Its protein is CASSYSESALHF.

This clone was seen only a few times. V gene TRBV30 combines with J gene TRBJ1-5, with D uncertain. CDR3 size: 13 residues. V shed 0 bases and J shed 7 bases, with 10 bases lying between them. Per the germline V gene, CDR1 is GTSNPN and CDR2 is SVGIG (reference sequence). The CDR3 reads CAWSVTDQQPQHF. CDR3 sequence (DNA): TGTGCCTGGAGTGTAACAGACCAGCAGCCCCAGCATTTT.

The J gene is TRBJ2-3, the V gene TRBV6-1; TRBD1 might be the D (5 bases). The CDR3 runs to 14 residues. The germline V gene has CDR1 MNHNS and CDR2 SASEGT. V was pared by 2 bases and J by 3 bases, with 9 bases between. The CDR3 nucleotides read TGTGCCAGCAGTGAAAGGGGCTCTACAGATACGCAGTATTTT. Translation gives CASSERGSTDTQYF.

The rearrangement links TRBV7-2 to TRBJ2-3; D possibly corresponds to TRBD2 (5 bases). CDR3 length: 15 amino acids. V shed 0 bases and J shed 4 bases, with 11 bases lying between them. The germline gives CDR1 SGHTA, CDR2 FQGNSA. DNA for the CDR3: TGTGCCAGCAGCTTAGCAGGCGAGGGCCCAGATACGCAGTATTTT. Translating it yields CASSLAGEGPDTQYF.

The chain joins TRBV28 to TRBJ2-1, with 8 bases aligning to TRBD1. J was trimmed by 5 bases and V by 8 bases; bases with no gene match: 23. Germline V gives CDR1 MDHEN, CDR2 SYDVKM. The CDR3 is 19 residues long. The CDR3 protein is CASGHPDRVRFSQNNEQFF. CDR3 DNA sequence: TGTGCCAGCGGACACCCGGACAGGGTTCGGTTTTCCCAAAACAATGAGCAGTTCTTC.

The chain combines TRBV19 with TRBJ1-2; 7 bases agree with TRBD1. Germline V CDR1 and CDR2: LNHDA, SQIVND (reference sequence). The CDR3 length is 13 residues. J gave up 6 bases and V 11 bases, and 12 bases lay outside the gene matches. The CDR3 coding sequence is TGTGCCGGGAGGAGGGGGCATGACGATGGCTACACCTTC. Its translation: CAGRRGHDDGYTF.

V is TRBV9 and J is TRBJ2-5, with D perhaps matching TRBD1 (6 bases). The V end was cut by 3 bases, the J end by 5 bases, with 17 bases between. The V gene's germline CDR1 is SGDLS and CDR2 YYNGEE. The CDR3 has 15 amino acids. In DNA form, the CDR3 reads TGTGCCAGCAGCGCAGGGGTGGTGGTCTCGGAGACCCAGTACTTC. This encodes CASSAGVVVSETQYF. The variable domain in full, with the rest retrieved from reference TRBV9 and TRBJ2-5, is DSGVTQTPKHLITATGQRVTLRCSPRSGDLSVYWYQQSLDQGLQFLIQYYNGEERAKGNILERFSAQQFPDLHSELNLSSLELGDSALYFCASSAGVVVSETQYFGPGTRLLVL.

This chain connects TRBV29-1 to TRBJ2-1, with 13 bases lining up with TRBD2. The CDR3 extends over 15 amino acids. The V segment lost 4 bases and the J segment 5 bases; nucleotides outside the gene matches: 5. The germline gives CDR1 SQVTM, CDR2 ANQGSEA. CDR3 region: CSVGRTSGGDNEQFF. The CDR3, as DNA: TGCAGCGTTGGGAGGACTAGCGGGGGAGACAATGAGCAGTTCTTC.

Here the CDR3 reads CASSYHRAKDYGYTF. For the CDR3, the DNA is TGTGCCAGCAGCTACCACAGGGCAAAGGACTATGGCTACACCTTC. The rearrangement uses TRBV11-2 and TRBJ1-2; D perhaps matches TRBD1 (6 bases). The germline V gene has CDR1 SGHAT and CDR2 FQNNGV. This CDR3 contains 15 residues. Trimming removed 4 bases at V and 3 bases at J, with 15 bases between.

CDR3 sequence (DNA): TGTGCCAGCAGGAACAGGGTAGTAGAGACCCAGTACTTC. Translation: CASRNRVVETQYF. The chain carries TRBV27 and TRBJ2-5, with D possibly being TRBD1 (6 bases). CDR1 is MNHEY, CDR2 SMNVEV, per germline (reference sequence). The CDR3 totals 13 residues. Trimming stripped 6 bases from V and 4 bases from J, with 12 bases between.

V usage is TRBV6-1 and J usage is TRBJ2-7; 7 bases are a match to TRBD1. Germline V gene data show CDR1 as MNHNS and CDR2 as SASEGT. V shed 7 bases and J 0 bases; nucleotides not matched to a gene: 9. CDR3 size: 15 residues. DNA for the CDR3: TGTGCCAGCACGCTACAGGGGCCGGCCTCCTACGAGCAGTACTTC. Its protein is CASTLQGPASYEQYF.

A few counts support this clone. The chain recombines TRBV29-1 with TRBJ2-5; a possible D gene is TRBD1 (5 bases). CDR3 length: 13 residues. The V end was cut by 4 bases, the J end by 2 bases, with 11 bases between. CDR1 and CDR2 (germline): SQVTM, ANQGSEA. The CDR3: CSVGGTIQETQYF. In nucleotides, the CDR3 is TGCAGCGTTGGGGGCACAATACAAGAGACCCAGTACTTC.